This section outlines one T cell receptor beta chain sequence together with its context. The target antigen is unknown. Within Nashville, Tennessee resided all donors, each a Caucasian adult. This sample was included in a study of shared clonotypes between healthy human individuals. The study, taken as a whole, reports: The study generally estimated greater richness for naive than memory subsets.

Profiling relied on immunoSEQ multiplex PCR, and the TCRdb table lists in-frame clones only, not all of them. Among 950,000 to 1,100,000 clones listed, 65% to 80% were seen once. The CDR3 consists of 16 residues. Trimming shortened V by 0 bases and J by 0 bases, and 13 bases separated the two germline ends. In germline, CDR1 is SGHTS, CDR2 YDEGEE. Sequencing used memory CD4+ T cells sorted from blood. Indicated subset: CD45RA-negative fraction. This TCR was sampled from a man between 18 and 35 years old in good health. The J gene is TRBJ2-7, the V gene TRBV5-8, with D possibly being TRBD2 (5 bases). For the CDR3, the DNA is TGTGCCAGCAGCTTGGGGTTGGGTAGCGTCTCCTACGAGCAGTACTTC. It codes for CASSLGLGSVSYEQYF.